This T cell receptor (beta chain) derives from a study of beta chain features in type 1 diabetes. Since all of the isolated RNA was reverse transcribed, expressed TCRB transcripts were what got sequenced. Assay used: immunoSEQ multiplex PCR; TCRdb lists only in-frame clones, some missing. The sample lists over 700,000 clones; roughly a sixth were seen once. Sorted CD4+ subsets: naive, central memory, regulatory, stem cell-like memory (CD45RO/CCR7/CD25/CD127/CD95/CD27 panel). With V trimmed by 4 bases and J by 4 bases, 2 bases remained unmatched. This CDR3 is built from 14 residues. The V gene's germline CDR1 is SGDLS and CDR2 YYNGEE. Study-level results: Whether TCRB rearrangement is influenced by HLA type went unresolved here. PCR could preferentially amplify shorter templates, alike in patients and controls.

This clone was counted between two and nine times. The antigen remains undetermined. This chain joins TRBV9 and TRBJ2-1; 10 bases are a match to TRBD2. Sequences were obtained from naive CD4+ T cells from blood. The origin of this receptor is a woman younger than 35 in good health. This chain's CDR3 is CASSQAGGYNEQFF. The CDR3 nucleotides are TGTGCCAGCAGCCAAGCGGGAGGGTACAATGAGCAGTTCTTC.